The entry below gives a single TCR beta chain sequence along with its context. What antigen it recognizes has not been identified. Base qualities were left out, and no much larger clone turns up one base away. This record comes from a study of blood T cell repertoires in COVID-19 (dated by TCRdb to the early 2020s). Broadly, across the study: Collaborator samples came from the United States, Italy and Spain and covered acute and convalescent phases of COVID-19. The repertoires were made available in a free public database intended to serve as a resource for research on the immune response to SARS-CoV-2. The samples were drawn from two sources: the first 160 participants of the ongoing ImmuneRACE study, and over 1,000 subjects contributed by 6 global collaborators. The sample metadata nearly always contained a de-identified subject ID, COVID-19 status, age in years and sex. Deeply sampled blood TCRbeta repertoires from subjects exposed to, actively infected with, or recovered from COVID-19 were included in the dataset. Where HLA class I and class II types were available, the types were taken from metadata supplied by the sample provider, not from assay-based typing. The material from the prospective study consisted of cDNA or gDNA derived from T cells, B-cell-depleted T cells, or PBMCs.

Summary of the overall study and its limitations: The amount of clinical and demographic metadata varied by source and participant and was provided uncurated.

Collaborating institutions collected whole blood in K2EDTA tubes following their own protocols. For TCRbeta analysis, collaborators shipped samples as frozen whole blood, isolated PBMCs, or DNA extracted from either of those sample types. The immunoSEQ Assay, a bias-controlled multiplex PCR, was used to amplify TCRbeta CDR3 regions from genomic DNA. As for how the authors treated the data: Nucleated cell counts per sample were estimated from amplification of reference gene primers within the assay. To quantify the absolute abundance of each unique TCRbeta CDR3 rearrangement, sequence reads were collapsed and filtered. For each sample, productive Simpson clonality was calculated by taking the square root of Simpson's diversity index across productive rearrangements. TCRdb's version of the immuneACCESS table is confined to in-frame rearrangements and falls short of the full clone set. An unresolved V gene accounts for under half of the shortfall where checked; the remainder is of unknown origin. V and J calls and clone size come straight from that table; D and trimming were deduced from the DNA. The sample records 35,000 to 50,000 clones, approximately 80% of which are singletons. The ten largest clones add up to 24% of the sample.

The germline ends are 12 bases apart after V is trimmed by 6 bases and J by 0 bases. The CDR3 has 15 amino acids, counting the end cysteine and phenylalanine. Only the CDR3 DNA stays, 45 bases, in frame from base 1. CDR1 and CDR2 (MNHNY, SVGAGI) derive from the germline V gene (reference sequence). This TCR was recovered from a human donor with acute or convalescent COVID-19. The donor label of this sample is uncertain. Sequenced material: peripheral blood. The rearranged chain carries TRBV6-6 and TRBJ1-3; TRBD1 might be the D gene, on 5 matching bases. CDR3 protein: CASSLETASGNTIYF. The sequenced DNA is TGTGCCAGCAGCCTTGAGACAGCCTCTGGAAACACCATATATTTT.